This TCR beta chain was recovered during a study of T cells in Graves' hyperthyroidism and ophthalmopathy. A word on this clonotype: Its antigen is not identified.

Hyperthyroidism, newly diagnosed and lasting under 2 months, affected patients aged 18 to 65. The authors obtained PBMCs from more than 8 ml of fresh peripheral blood. The study, taken as a whole, reports: Ophthalmopathy was model-predicted a median about 7.1 months pre-onset. Blood also carried most thyroid clonotypes expanded above 0.001.

V gave up 3 bases and J gave up 4 bases; unmatched junction bases: 7. This CDR3 spans 17 amino acids. Germline assignment: CDR1 WSHSY and CDR2 SAAADI. Researchers amplified the TCR beta CDR3 regions from RNA transcripts. RT-PCR in the first round (using the HTBI primer set) targeted the TCR CDR3. Each CDR3 protein gets one entry after TCRdb re-called the multiplex PCR reads with MiXCR. The sample records around 800,000 distinct CDR3 sequences, about 38% being singletons. What was sequenced was blood. The chain recombines TRBV10-2 with TRBJ2-5; 14 bases match TRBD2. The sequence came from a man younger than 30 with Graves' hyperthyroidism. The DNA for the CDR3 is TGCGCCAGCAGTGAAACTGGACTAGCGGGAGGATCAGAGACCCAGTACTTC. The encoded protein is CASSETGLAGGSETQYF.